A single sample gave rise to the 7 T cell receptor beta chains below, sequenced in a study of regulatory T cells in long-lasting Graves disease. The time point is: persistent/refractory GD, antithyroid drugs over 5 years with positive TRAb. PBMCs provided the RNA from which the TCR library was made. Library construction for TCR beta used iRepertoire HTBI primers and Arm-PCR of CDR3 regions. TCRdb analysed the multiplex PCR reads with MiXCR anew, one entry per CDR3 protein. The data show about 400,000 distinct CDR3 sequences, 20% to 25% seen once. This specimen consisted of peripheral blood mononuclear cells (PBMCs), obtained when the disease was refractory, from a patient treated with antithyroid drugs. The receptors come from a female donor with Graves disease.

On this clonotype itself: Being one base from a much bigger clone, this may be a read error. In this CDR3 the conserved last residue, phenylalanine or tryptophan, is missing, so a read error is likely. The chain has TRBV11-1 and TRBJ2-2, with unresolved D. V shed 1 base and J shed 4 bases, with 7 bases lying between them. The germline gives CDR1 SGHAT, CDR2 FQDESV (reference sequence). This CDR3 has 14 amino acids. The CDR3 DNA follows: TGTGCCAGCAGCTTAGTACAGTCCACCGGGGAGCTGTTTCTT. Amino acids: CASSLVQSTGELFL.

A few counts support this clonotype. The V call is TRBV29-1, the J call TRBJ2-3; maybe TRBD2 (6 bases). Between the trimmed V and J ends, which lost 0 bases and 0 bases, there was a span of 16 bases. The CDR3 spans 17 residues. Germline V gene lookup returns CDR1 SQVTM and CDR2 ANQGSEA. The CDR3, as DNA: TGCAGCGTTGAAGATCAAAGAGCGGGTTATAGCACAGATACGCAGTATTTT. Amino acid sequence: CSVEDQRAGYSTDTQYF.

The chain couples TRBV11-2 to TRBJ2-1, with 14 bases aligning to TRBD2. The J segment lost 8 bases and the V segment lost 4 bases, leaving 1 base of the junction unmatched. The CDR3 totals 14 residues. The germline CDR1 and CDR2 sequences are SGHAT and FQNNGV. The CDR3 DNA is TGTGCCAGCAGCTCGGGACTAGCGGGAGATGAGCAGTTCTTC. Protein sequence: CASSSGLAGDEQFF.

This clonotype appeared many times. The CDR3 DNA sequence: TGTGCCAGCAGGACCGACAGGGGGCCCTACGAGCAGTACTTC. This sequence encodes CASRTDRGPYEQYF. V is TRBV28 and J is TRBJ2-7; 10 bases line up with TRBD1. The J segment lost 2 bases and the V segment lost 6 bases, leaving 4 bases of the junction unmatched. This CDR3 is 14 amino acids long. Germline V gene sequence: CDR1 MDHEN, CDR2 SYDVKM.

This clonotype came up a few times. The chain links TRBV10-3 to TRBJ1-1; D unclear. Trimming left V 8 bases short and J 10 bases short, with 14 bases between. CDR3 length: 11 residues. The V gene's germline CDR1 is ENHRY and CDR2 SYGVKD. The CDR3 coding sequence is TGTGCCATCGGGGATCGGGAGGTAGCTTTCTTT. Protein product: CAIGDREVAFF.

The rearrangement uses TRBV4-2 and TRBJ2-5, with 8 bases that match TRBD1. Germline V lookup: CDR1 LGHNA, CDR2 YNFKEQ. The CDR3 loop spans 15 amino acids. V shed 1 base, J shed 2 bases, and the junction held 3 bases outside the gene matches. The CDR3 region has the DNA TGTGCCAGCAGCCAAGCGACAGGGGTTCAAGAGACCCAGTACTTC. As protein: CASSQATGVQETQYF.

This clonotype was recorded many times. The rearrangement links TRBV2 to TRBJ1-6; weak D call: TRBD1 (6 bases). The CDR3 runs 14 residues. In germline, CDR1 is SNHLY, CDR2 FYNNEI. CDR3 nucleotides: TGTGCTCGCGGTACAGGGCTAGGGGAGACACCCCTCCACTTT. Its protein product is CARGTGLGETPLHF.